The clone carrying this TCR beta chain came up many times. Its antigen is as yet unknown. This CDR3 comprises 15 residues. V lost 5 bases to trimming and J lost 5 bases; unmatched junction nucleotides: 9. CDR1 is SEHNR and CDR2 is FQNEAQ in the germline V gene (reference sequence). The data derive from a study of T cell repertoires in cytomegalovirus infection. In TCRdb, the reads were re-called with MiXCR into one record per CDR3 protein. The sample holds 480,000 or so distinct CDR3 sequences, around 10% seen once. Points from the study as a whole: The cumulative frequency of public TCR beta families identified carriers of CMV plus the relevant HLA.

The sequenced material came from PBMCs. The clonotype comes from a human donor in good health (CMV status not recorded). Some clones in this sample may be carry-over from other donors' samples. The chain carries TRBV7-9 and TRBJ2-3; 8 bases are shared with TRBD1. CDR3 DNA: TGTGCCAGCAGCCCCGGGTCAGGGGGCTTAGATACGCAGTATTTT. This sequence encodes CASSPGSGGLDTQYF.